The entry below describes one T cell receptor (beta chain). The source of the sample is a study of blood T cell repertoires in COVID-19. Authors' processing steps: Nucleated cell counts were estimated from reference gene primer amplification. The assay was immunoSEQ multiplex PCR, and TCRdb's table has in-frame clones only and misses some. V and J calls and clone size are as listed in that table; D and trimming were resolved from the DNA. The sample shows 200,000 or so clones, around 80% of them seen only once. V gave up 7 bases and J gave up 1 base; unmatched junction bases: 7. In germline, CDR1 is SQVTM, CDR2 ANQGSEA. The CDR3 totals 14 residues.

The chain is built from TRBV29-1 and TRBJ1-1; TRBD1 aligns across 9 bases. This clonotype originated in a human donor with acute or convalescent COVID-19. The donor label of this sample is uncertain. The source material was peripheral blood. The DNA of the CDR3 is TGCAGCGGCGGACAGGGGTCTTGGAACACTGAAGCTTTCTTT. Translating gives CSGGQGSWNTEAFF.